This is a list of T cell receptor beta chains from one sample in a study of T-cell memory formation after mild COVID-19. A single record per CDR3 protein comes from TCRdb applying MiXCR to the 5' RACE reads. The sample has 270,000 or so distinct CDR3 sequences, roughly 18% seen once. Source material: PBMCs or a T cell subset sorted from them (not recorded which). The receptors derive from a man aged 18 to 29 who had mild COVID-19 (a few samples of this study predate the infection). Cell type and time point are not known. Both conserved end residues are part of each CDR3. A D gene is named only where the DNA matches it firmly. Where a row states a size, it is once, few, many or the class of an expanded clone; other rows omit it.

>few|TRBJ2-2|TRBV7-3|NA
CASSPSRQNTGELFF
TGTGCCAGCAGCCCGAGTCGACAGAACACCGGGGAGCTGTTTTTT
>few|TRBJ2-2|TRBV14|NA
CASSQVRGELFF
TGTGCCAGCAGCCAAGTAAGAGGGGAGCTGTTTTTT
>NA|TRBJ2-4|TRBV9|NA
CASSVGGGIDIQYF
TGTGCCAGCAGCGTAGGCGGGGGCATCGACATTCAGTACTTC
>few|TRBJ2-7|TRBV9|NA
CASGYNTGSEQYF
TGTGCCAGCGGGTACAATACGGGGTCCGAGCAGTACTTC
>few|TRBJ1-4|TRBV7-9|NA
CASSDGLLTNEKLFF
TGTGCCAGCAGCGATGGACTGCTAACTAATGAAAAACTGTTTTTT
>NA|TRBJ1-2|TRBV7-2|NA
CASSTGGSDYGYTF
TGTGCCAGCAGCACCGGGGGGAGCGACTATGGCTACACCTTC
>few|TRBJ2-7|TRBV7-9|NA
CASSLGVGGEQYF
TGTGCCAGCAGCTTAGGTGTTGGGGGCGAGCAGTACTTC
>few|TRBJ1-1|TRBV2|TRBD1
CASTGQVLNTEAFF
TGTGCCAGCACAGGACAGGTTCTGAACACTGAAGCTTTCTTT
>NA|TRBJ2-6|TRBV9|TRBD1
CASGTESSGANVLTF
TGTGCCAGCGGGACAGAAAGCTCTGGGGCCAACGTCCTGACTTTC
>few|TRBJ2-3|TRBV6-6|NA
CASRRGGADTQYF
TGTGCCAGCAGGAGGGGGGGAGCAGATACGCAGTATTTT
>NA|TRBJ1-1|TRBV28|NA
CASSSGGGGETEAFF
TGTGCCAGCAGTTCTGGCGGGGGGGGTGAGACTGAAGCTTTCTTT
>few|TRBJ2-3|TRBV24-1|TRBD2
CATSDWSSGGNTDTQYF
TGTGCCACCAGTGATTGGTCTAGCGGGGGAAACACAGATACGCAGTATTTT
>NA|TRBJ2-5|TRBV12-3/TRBV12-4|TRBD2
CASSLLLAGKETQYF
TGTGCCAGCAGTTTATTGCTAGCGGGGAAAGAGACCCAGTACTTC
>NA|TRBJ1-1|TRBV20-1|NA
CSARDEGPASVFF
TGCAGTGCTAGAGATGAGGGGCCCGCAAGCGTTTTCTTT
>NA|TRBJ1-2|TRBV6-2/TRBV6-3|NA
CASSYSTAQKHGYTF
TGTGCCAGCAGTTACTCCACAGCCCAGAAACATGGCTACACCTTC
>many|TRBJ2-1|TRBV7-2|NA
CASSSQPGPPYNEQFF
TGTGCCAGCAGCTCACAACCGGGACCTCCTTACAATGAGCAGTTCTTC
>few|TRBJ2-2|TRBV12-3/TRBV12-4|TRBD2
CASTRRLAGTGELFF
TGTGCCAGCACCCGACGACTAGCGGGGACCGGGGAGCTGTTTTTT
>NA|TRBJ1-2|TRBV7-3|NA
CASSSGPNYGYTF
TGTGCCAGCAGCTCAGGGCCTAACTATGGCTACACCTTC
>few|TRBJ2-1|TRBV4-1|NA
CASSQDRGSPYNEQFF
TGCGCCAGCAGCCAAGATAGGGGGAGCCCCTACAATGAGCAGTTCTTC
>NA|TRBJ1-1|TRBV4-2|TRBD1
CASSQERAGGNTEAFF
TGTGCCAGCAGCCAAGAGCGGGCAGGGGGGAACACTGAAGCTTTCTTT
>many|TRBJ2-3|TRBV5-1|NA
CASSLAWGGDTQYF
TGCGCCAGCAGCTTGGCCTGGGGGGGCGATACGCAGTATTTT
>NA|TRBJ2-5|TRBV9|NA
CASSVLPGLELETQYF
TGTGCCAGCAGCGTACTTCCGGGCCTTGAGCTGGAGACCCAGTACTTC
>few|TRBJ1-2|TRBV7-2|TRBD1
CASSLGTGRNYGYTF
TGTGCCAGCAGCTTAGGGACAGGGAGGAACTATGGCTACACCTTC
>few|TRBJ2-1|TRBV29-1|TRBD2
CSVGGGSSYNEQFF
TGCAGCGTTGGGGGGGGGAGCTCCTACAATGAGCAGTTCTTC
>NA|TRBJ1-2|TRBV6-6|NA
CASSKSGGDPNYGYTF
TGTGCCAGCAGCAAATCGGGGGGGGACCCCAACTATGGCTACACCTTC
>few|TRBJ1-1|TRBV27|NA
CASSLGSSGQEAFF
TGTGCCAGCAGTTTGGGTTCGTCAGGGCAAGAAGCTTTCTTT
>NA|TRBJ2-3|TRBV5-1|TRBD2
CASSIRLAGATDTQYF
TGCGCCAGCAGCATAAGACTAGCGGGGGCGACAGATACGCAGTATTTT
>NA|TRBJ2-2|TRBV4-1|TRBD2
CASSHRSGGANTGELFF
TGCGCCAGCAGCCATCGGAGCGGGGGGGCGAACACCGGGGAGCTGTTTTTT
>few|TRBJ1-2|TRBV29-1|TRBD1
CSAVGQGEGGYTF
TGCAGCGCTGTGGGACAGGGAGAAGGTGGCTACACCTTC
>NA|TRBJ2-7|TRBV7-9|TRBD2
CASSLGLADEQYF
TGTGCCAGCAGCCTGGGACTAGCGGACGAGCAGTACTTC
>many|TRBJ2-2|TRBV12-3/TRBV12-4|NA
CASSLQGVGGELFF
TGTGCCAGCAGTTTGCAGGGCGTTGGCGGGGAGCTGTTTTTT
>few|TRBJ2-1|TRBV19|NA
CASSLRAGNYNEQFF
TGTGCCAGTAGTTTAAGAGCAGGAAACTACAATGAGCAGTTCTTC
>many|TRBJ2-5|TRBV9|TRBD2
CASSLRLAGDQETQYF
TGTGCCAGCAGCCTCCGACTAGCGGGGGACCAAGAGACCCAGTACTTC
>few|TRBJ2-2|TRBV12-3/TRBV12-4|TRBD2
CASGRGGAGELFF
TGTGCCAGCGGGAGGGGTGGGGCCGGGGAGCTGTTTTTT
>many|TRBJ1-5|TRBV7-2|NA
CASSINSDTLQHF
TGTGCCAGCAGTATAAATTCGGACACCCTACAGCATTTT
>NA|TRBJ1-1|TRBV7-9|NA
CASSLVFGVRMNTEAFF
TGTGCCAGCAGCTTAGTATTCGGGGTCAGGATGAACACTGAAGCTTTCTTT
>many|TRBJ2-1|TRBV6-1|TRBD1
CASIVNPGGGRYNEQFF
TGTGCCAGCATTGTGAACCCAGGGGGCGGCCGCTACAATGAGCAGTTCTTC
>many|TRBJ2-1|TRBV7-2|NA
CASSLVRNEQFF
TGTGCCAGCAGCTTAGTGCGCAATGAGCAGTTCTTC
>few|TRBJ2-2|TRBV18|NA
CASSPAGGVGTGELFF
TGTGCCAGCTCACCTGCAGGCGGCGTTGGCACCGGGGAGCTGTTTTTT
>NA|TRBJ2-7|TRBV7-9|NA
CASSLYGGTQNYEQYF
TGTGCCAGCAGCTTATACGGCGGAACTCAAAATTACGAGCAGTACTTC
>few|TRBJ2-1|TRBV11-3|NA
CASSLGPGKSSYNEQFF
TGTGCCAGCAGCTTAGGGCCAGGGAAAAGCTCCTACAATGAGCAGTTCTTC
>NA|TRBJ1-4|TRBV29-1|NA
CSHSGDNEKLFF
TGCAGCCACTCAGGAGATAATGAAAAACTGTTTTTT
>few|TRBJ2-3|TRBV7-8|NA
CASSGPQRAGFTDTQYF
TGTGCCAGCAGCGGTCCCCAACGAGCAGGATTCACAGATACGCAGTATTTT
>NA|TRBJ1-6|TRBV9|NA
CASSNQGRDSPLHF
TGTGCCAGCAGCAATCAGGGAAGGGACTCACCCCTCCACTTT
>few|TRBJ1-5|TRBV28|NA
CASTFSGQPQHF
TGTGCCAGCACGTTTTCGGGTCAGCCCCAGCATTTT
>once|TRBJ2-7|TRBV18|TRBD2
CASSLTSGGAHEQYF
TGTGCCAGCTCACTAACTAGCGGGGGGGCCCACGAGCAGTACTTC
>many|TRBJ2-2|TRBV4-1|TRBD2
CASSQRGLAGTNTGELFF
TGCGCCAGCAGCCAGAGGGGGCTAGCGGGGACCAACACCGGGGAGCTGTTTTTT
>many|TRBJ1-2|TRBV5-1|NA
CASSLGKINYGYTF
TGCGCCAGCAGCCTGGGAAAGATTAACTATGGCTACACCTTC
>NA|TRBJ1-1|TRBV18|NA
CASSRQGTGTLEAFF
TGTGCCAGCTCCCGGCAGGGAACCGGTACCCTGGAAGCTTTCTTT
>many|TRBJ2-7|TRBV3-1|NA
CASSQAHAGGAYEQYF
TGTGCCAGCAGCCAAGCCCATGCTGGAGGGGCCTACGAGCAGTACTTC
>NA|TRBJ1-2|TRBV20-1|NA
CSARDLAEIYGYTF
TGCAGTGCTAGAGATCTTGCGGAGATCTATGGCTACACCTTC
>NA|TRBJ2-3|TRBV11-2|TRBD2
CASSSLAGGWIDTQYF
TGTGCCAGCAGCTCGCTAGCGGGGGGATGGATAGATACGCAGTATTTT
>NA|TRBJ2-5|TRBV20-1|NA
CSADSAPETQYF
TGCAGTGCTGACAGCGCCCCGGAGACCCAGTACTTC
>once|TRBJ2-2|TRBV6-6|NA
CASSYKFVTGELFF
TGTGCCAGCAGTTATAAGTTCGTAACTGGGGAGCTGTTTTTT
>NA|TRBJ2-5|TRBV25-1|NA
CASSKPSGRQETQYF
TGTGCCAGCAGTAAACCCTCAGGGCGGCAAGAGACCCAGTACTTC
>few|TRBJ2-3|TRBV4-1|NA
CASSHPSQGSSDTQYF
TGCGCCAGCAGCCACCCGTCCCAGGGTAGTTCCGATACGCAGTATTTT
>NA|TRBJ1-2|TRBV7-9|NA
CASSAGQSFSVGYTF
TGTGCCAGCAGCGCGGGACAATCGTTTTCGGTTGGCTACACCTTC
>few|TRBJ2-1|TRBV5-1|TRBD1
CASSRGTGDYNEQFF
TGCGCCAGCTCCCGAGGGACAGGGGACTACAATGAGCAGTTCTTC
>NA|TRBJ1-1|TRBV27|NA
CASSMTGPRSTEAFF
TGTGCCAGCAGTATGACAGGACCCCGGAGCACTGAAGCTTTCTTT
>few|TRBJ2-7|TRBV6-2/TRBV6-3|NA
CATCTGYEQYF
TGTGCCACCTGTACTGGCTACGAGCAGTACTTC